The 3 T cell receptor beta chains given below trace back to one sample, sequenced in a study of blood T cell repertoires in COVID-19. TCRdb's table, derived via immunoSEQ multiplex PCR, lists solely in-frame clones and lacks some. The top ten hold about 7% of the sample, which has 200,000 or so clones, more than 70% seen once. Sequenced: PBMCs or T cells enriched from blood (not recorded which). The receptors originated from a woman aged 40-49 years with acute COVID-19.

V and J are TRBV29-1 and TRBJ1-2; maybe TRBD1 (5 bases). The CDR3 spans 13 residues. Trimming took 8 bases from V and 1 from J, leaving 14 bases between them. Germline assignment: CDR1 SQVTM and CDR2 ANQGSEA. The CDR3 protein is CSTRRGVNYGYTF. DNA of the CDR3: TGCAGCACGAGACGGGGGGTTAACTATGGCTACACCTTC. Full variable domain (missing parts from reference TRBV29-1 and TRBJ1-2): SAVISQKPSRDICQRGTSLTIQCQVDSQVTMMFWYRQQPGQSLTLIATANQGSEATYESGFVIDKFPISRPNLTFSTLTVSNMSPEDSSIYLCSTRRGVNYGYTFGSGTRLTVV.

The chain has TRBV7-8 and TRBJ2-2; 7 bases match TRBD2. The germline CDR1 and CDR2 sequences are SGHVS and FQNEAQ. V lost 5 bases to trimming and J lost 1 base; unmatched junction nucleotides: 4. The CDR3 covers 15 residues. The DNA for the CDR3 is TGTGCCAGCAGCCAGCGGGGACGGAACACCGGGGAGCTGTTTTTT. Protein product: CASSQRGRNTGELFF. Complete variable domain (other parts from reference TRBV7-8 and TRBJ2-2): GAGVSQSPRYKVAKRGQDVALRCDPISGHVSLFWYQQALGQGPEFLTYFQNEAQLDKSGLPSDRFFAERPEGSVSTLKIQRTQQEDSAVYLCASSQRGRNTGELFFGEGSRLTVL.

The chain employs TRBV5-1 and TRBJ2-2; the D gene is possibly TRBD1 (5 bases). This CDR3 is 16 amino acids long. Germline CDR1 SGHRS, CDR2 YFSETQ. V was trimmed by 0 bases and J by 5 bases, leaving 14 bases between them. The CDR3 reads CASSLGVQRGTGELFF. The CDR3, as DNA: TGCGCCAGCAGCTTGGGGGTCCAAAGGGGAACCGGGGAGCTGTTTTTT.